This paragraph reports one T cell receptor beta chain. Its antigen is not identified. CDR1 is SGHDT and CDR2 is YYEEEE in the germline V gene. The V gene end was trimmed by 4 bases and the J gene end by 4 bases; junction bases not matched to a gene: 12. The CDR3 runs to 16 residues. This sample was included in a study of cytotoxic CD8 clonotypes in ibrutinib-treated CLL. Study conclusions and caveats: Upon ibrutinib response clonality rose, and upon progression it fell back toward baseline.

Here immunoSEQ multiplex PCR was the method, and the copy in TCRdb shows in-frame clones only, minus some. Of 60,000 to 75,000 clones listed, less than 95% were seen once; the top ten hold approximately 3.1%. The clonotype originates from a human donor with chronic lymphocytic leukemia. The source material was PBMCs, sampled after 12 months of ibrutinib treatment. This sequence joins TRBV5-6 and TRBJ2-7, with 9 positions matching TRBD2. The CDR3 is CASSPARAGGLYEQYF. Here the CDR3 DNA reads TGTGCCAGCAGCCCGGCGCGGGCGGGAGGGTTATACGAGCAGTACTTC.